This entry features one T cell receptor (beta chain) sequence. Its antigen is as yet unknown. Libraries of TCR beta came from quantitative 5'-RACE with molecular barcodes. TCRdb processed the 5' RACE reads anew with MiXCR; each CDR3 protein has one entry. Among around 150,000 distinct CDR3 sequences, 44% were seen once, and the ten largest hold 15%. This sample is drawn from a study of CD8 T cells in ankylosing spondylitis. Study-wide findings and caveats: Within peripheral blood, clones linked to disease were CD8+ and relatively rare. Enrichment of disease-linked clones was reportedly significant in matched ankylosing spondylitis synovial fluid. Seemingly characteristic of ankylosing spondylitis blood was a TCR beta motif consisting of under ten highly homologous variants.

The CDR3 contains 19 residues. Germline V lookup: CDR1 DFQATT, CDR2 SNEGSKA (reference sequence). Germline trimming cut 0 bases from V and 2 bases from J; bases unmatched to any gene: 17. This rearrangement joins TRBV20-1 to TRBJ2-5; 8 positions agree with TRBD1. Material: synovial fluid, either unsorted or a sorted T cell fraction (not recorded which). The receptor was derived from a male donor with ankylosing spondylitis. The CDR3 reads CSARDGEWKRTGPQETQYF. CDR3 bases: TGCAGTGCTAGAGATGGGGAATGGAAGCGGACAGGGCCACAAGAGACCCAGTACTTC.